The 17 T cell receptor beta chains below all came from one sample that was sequenced in a study of blood T cells in healthy people across ages (dated by TCRdb to about 2015). The library came from 5' RACE. The second PCR ran for roughly 7 to 11 cycles and used a J-beta primer mix along with a sample-barcoded 5' primer. TCRdb reprocessing: public reads trimmed at Q25 with fastp, clones called with MiXCR, in-frame beta chains kept. CDR3 protein sequences are deduplicated, and each keeps its most common genes and DNA. The sample table shows roughly 1.9 million distinct CDR3 sequences, and approximately 39% are seen once. The ten largest clones take up about 23% of the sample. The sequenced material came from blood. The receptors derive from a human donor in good health.

Concerning this clonotype: The germline gene is not matched at one end of the junction; a read error may be the cause. CDR3 DNA sequence: TGTGCCTGCAGCTTCAGGGGCAATGAGCAGTTCTTC. Its protein product is CACSFRGNEQFF. The rearrangement links TRBV6-5 to TRBJ2-1; weak D call: TRBD1 (6 bases). The CDR3 sequence is 12 residues long. Germline values: CDR1 MNHEY, CDR2 SVGAGI.

The gene calls are TRBV20-1 and TRBJ2-4, with D possibly being TRBD1 or TRBD2 (5 bases each). The DNA end favors TRBJ2-5, so the J call may be wrong. From germline, CDR1 is DFQATT and CDR2 SNEGSKA (reference sequence). CDR3 length: 15 residues. The CDR3 DNA sequence: TGCAGTGCTAGCTCAGAAAGGGGACACCAAGAGACCCAGTACTTC. It is translated as CSASSERGHQETQYF.

J is TRBJ2-5 and V is TRBV7-2; D is unclear. This CDR3 has 16 amino acids. The V end lost 2 bases, the J end lost 4 bases, and 17 bases lay between the germline ends. Germline V lookup: CDR1 SGHTA, CDR2 FQGNSA. The CDR3 region has the DNA TGTGCCAGCAGCTTACGGCGCAGAAACCTGGGAGAGACCCAGTACTTC. It translates to CASSLRRRNLGETQYF.

The CDR3 nucleotides read TGTGCCAGCAGTGACGATGTGTACAATGAGCAGTACTTC. It encodes CASSDDVYNEQYF. The chain couples TRBV6-4 to TRBJ2-4; D remains unclear. The germline gives CDR1 MRHNA, CDR2 SNTAGT. V dropped 2 bases and J dropped 13 bases, with 15 bases sitting between them. This CDR3 is built from 13 residues.

This clonotype was seen only a few times. The genes are TRBV29-1 and TRBJ1-3; D not resolved. The CDR3 runs 15 residues. V lost 2 bases and J 4 bases, leaving 15 bases between the germline ends. Per the germline V gene, CDR1 is SQVTM and CDR2 is ANQGSEA. Written as DNA, the CDR3 is TGCAGCGTTGAACTGCGGCTAGCTGGGGGAAACACCATATATTTT. Its protein product is CSVELRLAGGNTIYF.

The chain recombines TRBV5-1 with TRBJ2-7, with D unresolved. Trimming cost V 8 bases and J 3 bases, with 18 bases left between them. Germline V gives CDR1 SGHRS, CDR2 YFSETQ. This CDR3 region has 14 residues. The CDR3 coding sequence is TGCGCCAGTACCCTCCGTCACGGCTACTACGAGCAGTACTTC. It specifies CASTLRHGYYEQYF. Full variable domain (missing parts from reference TRBV5-1 and TRBJ2-7): KAGVTQTPRYLIKTRGQQVTLSCSPISGHRSVSWYQQTPGQGLQFLFEYFSETQRNKGNFPGRFSGRQFSNSRSEMNVSTLELGDSALYLCASTLRHGYYEQYFGPGTRLTVT.

V gene TRBV7-2 combines with J gene TRBJ2-7, with D perhaps matching TRBD1 (5 bases). CDR1 is SGHTA, CDR2 FQGNSA, per germline. The CDR3 spans 15 residues. The ends were cut back, 5 bases at V and 5 bases at J, with 19 bases in the middle. As DNA, the CDR3 is TGTGCCAGCAGCATACCCCCAGGGATAGTCCACGAGCAGTACTTC. Its translation: CASSIPPGIVHEQYF. Complete variable domain (other parts from reference TRBV7-2 and TRBJ2-7): GAGVSQSPSNKVTEKGKDVELRCDPISGHTALYWYRQSLGQGLEFLIYFQGNSAPDKSGLPSDRFSAERTGGSVSTLTIQRTQQEDSAVYLCASSIPPGIVHEQYFGPGTRLTVT.

This clonotype showed up just a few times. The V call is TRBV2, the J call TRBJ2-1, with D possibly matching TRBD1 (6 bases). The V end lost 6 bases, the J end lost 0 bases, and 12 bases lay between the germline ends. In germline, CDR1 is SNHLY, CDR2 FYNNEI. The CDR3 has 15 amino acids. The CDR3: CASRLGQSSYNEQFF. In DNA form, the CDR3 reads TGTGCCAGCAGACTCGGACAGAGCTCCTACAATGAGCAGTTCTTC. Variable domain in full (rest from reference TRBV2 and TRBJ2-1): EPEVTQTPSHQVTQMGQEVILRCVPISNHLYFYWYRQILGQKVEFLVSFYNNEISEKSEIFDDQFSVERPDGSNFTLKIRSTKLEDSAMYFCASRLGQSSYNEQFFGPGTRLTVL.

This clonotype was detected a few times. V and J are TRBV7-2 and TRBJ2-7; the match to TRBD2 covers 7 bases. CDR3 size: 16 residues. Losses at the gene ends were 5 bases for V and 3 bases for J; bases not matched to a gene: 13. Germline CDR1 and CDR2: SGHTA and FQGNSA. As DNA, the CDR3 is TGTGCCAGCAGCCTACCAAGGGCTAGCGGAAACTACGAGCAGTACTTC. Protein product: CASSLPRASGNYEQYF.

This clonotype was counted once. The CDR3 DNA reads as TGTGCCAGCAGGCTAGTTCGGTACACCGGGGAGCTGTTTTTT. Translated, it gives CASRLVRYTGELFF. V and J are TRBV13 and TRBJ2-2; no clear D gene. Germline CDR1 and CDR2: PRHDT and FYEKMQ (reference sequence). The ends were cut back, 6 bases at V and 3 bases at J, with 11 bases in the middle. The CDR3 has 14 amino acids.

The V and J genes are TRBV10-3 and TRBJ1-1, with D possibly being TRBD1 (6 bases). With 8 bases removed from V and 11 bases from J, the gap between germline ends came to 33 bases. This CDR3 is built from 17 residues. CDR1 and CDR2 (germline): ENHRY, SYGVKD. Written as DNA, the CDR3 is TGTGCCATCCGAGACGATAGAAGACAGGTCAGCAAGGTGGGGGCTTTCTTT. Translation gives CAIRDDRRQVSKVGAFF.

This clonotype was counted between two and nine times. The rearrangement uses TRBV15 and TRBJ1-3; D is ambiguous. V was shortened by 5 bases and J by 0 bases, with 11 bases between the two germline ends. Germline V CDR1 and CDR2: LNHNV, YYDKDF (reference sequence). The CDR3 sequence is 15 residues long. In DNA, the CDR3 is TGTGCCACCAGCCAAGGACGGACCTCTGGAAACACCATATATTTT. The encoded protein is CATSQGRTSGNTIYF.

The gene calls are TRBV7-2 and TRBJ2-5; D is ambiguous. This CDR3 contains 14 residues. Germline V gene sequence: CDR1 SGHTA, CDR2 FQGNSA. V shed 3 bases and J shed 1 base, with 9 bases lying between them. CDR3 sequence (DNA): TGTGCCAGCAGCTTCATGGGTATCCAAGAGACCCAGTACTTC. Translated: CASSFMGIQETQYF.

The rearrangement uses TRBV9 and TRBJ1-2, with D unclear. Germline CDR1 and CDR2: SGDLS and YYNGEE. The CDR3 totals 14 residues. Trimming took off 4 bases at V and 2 bases at J, with 12 bases between the two ends. As DNA, the CDR3 is TGTGCCAGCAGCTCCCACGACTCCAACTATGGCTACACCTTC. Translating it yields CASSSHDSNYGYTF.

The rearrangement joins TRBV27 to TRBJ2-3, with D perhaps TRBD2 (5 bases). CDR1 MNHEY and CDR2 SMNVEV come from the germline V gene (reference sequence). The CDR3 runs 15 residues. V gave up 6 bases and J gave up 0 bases, with 13 bases separating them. CDR3 in DNA: TGTGCCAGCAGAGGAGGATTCGGGAGCACAGATACGCAGTATTTT. Translation: CASRGGFGSTDTQYF.

The chain is built from TRBV27 and TRBJ2-1, with a tentative D call TRBD2 (5 bases). Between the trimmed V and J ends, which lost 3 bases and 0 bases, there was a span of 12 bases. This CDR3 comprises 16 residues. Germline values: CDR1 MNHEY, CDR2 SMNVEV (reference sequence). The CDR3: CASSFLVGSSYNEQFF. The CDR3 region has the DNA TGTGCCAGCAGTTTCTTAGTGGGGAGCTCCTACAATGAGCAGTTCTTC.

The chain carries TRBV4-3 and TRBJ1-2; D is unclear. V was trimmed by 1 base and J by 8 bases, leaving 17 bases between them. Germline loops: CDR1 LGHNA, CDR2 YSLEER. The CDR3 extends over 15 amino acids. The CDR3 bases are TGCGCCAGCAGCCAAGTACGGGGATGGGGAGAGGGCTACACCTTC. Protein product: CASSQVRGWGEGYTF.